This T cell receptor (beta chain) was captured in a study of human T cells and chemical hapten exposure. This clonotype has ten or more counts. The target antigen is unknown. Points from the study as a whole: Expanded TCR counts at PT1 went up together with patch test score, a positive correlation.

Each CDR3 protein is one row after TCRdb ran MiXCR on the RACE reads. The sample contains a few hundred thousand distinct CDR3 sequences, under 6.5% of which appear only once. Per germline, CDR1 MNHEY and CDR2 SVGAGI. The ends were cut back, 2 bases at V and 4 bases at J, with 14 bases in the middle. CDR3 length equals 15 residues. The time point is: patch test 2, 6 weeks after DPC sensitization. Documented treatment: therapeutic diphenylcyclopropenone sensitization with weekly scalp DPC. The source of this sequence is a woman younger than 35 with alopecia areata. Some clones in this sample may be carry-over from other donors' samples. This rearrangement joins TRBV6-5 to TRBJ1-2; D uncertain. The specimen was whole blood, collected in connection with sensitization to the hapten diphenylcyclopropenone (DPC). The CDR3 sequence: CASSYLAGGIYGYTF. For the CDR3, the DNA is TGTGCCAGCAGTTACCTGGCAGGCGGAATCTATGGCTACACCTTC.